A selection of T cell receptor beta chains follows, all from one sample in a study of control samples from healthy donors and cancer patients. The assay was immunoSEQ multiplex PCR, and TCRdb's table has in-frame clones only and misses some. Counted here are roughly 120,000 clones, about 95% occurring once; the ten biggest clones make up 3.6%. Sequences were obtained from blood. All receptors come from a man aged 30-40 years in good health. Both conserved end residues are part of each CDR3. D genes are given only for firm matches. Not all rows give a size; the values are once, few, many and, for expanded clones, a class.

>.|TRBV24-1|TRBJ2-2|.
CATSDLDTGELFF
TGTGCCACCAGTGATTTGGACACCGGGGAGCTGTTTTTT
>.|TRBV19|TRBJ2-1|.
CASSISLSGNEQFF
TGTGCCAGTAGTATATCCCTCAGCGGCAATGAGCAGTTCTTC
>.|TRBV18|TRBJ1-1|.
CASSPGDSSLPLLNTEAFF
TGTGCCAGCTCACCAGGAGACAGTTCCTTACCGTTATTGAACACTGAAGCTTTCTTT
>few|TRBV7-9|TRBJ2-3|.
CASSTDNTDTQYF
TGTGCCAGCAGCACAGACAACACAGATACGCAGTATTTT
>.|TRBV10-3|TRBJ2-7|.
CAISDRTAIYEQYF
TGTGCCATCAGTGATCGAACGGCGATCTACGAGCAGTACTTC
>.|TRBV2|TRBJ1-4|.
CASSRRDSANEKLFF
TGTGCCAGCAGTCGTCGGGACTCGGCTAATGAAAAACTGTTTTTT
>.|TRBV28|TRBJ2-5|.
CASSGQTKETQYF
TGTGCCAGCAGCGGACAAACAAAAGAGACCCAGTACTTC
>.|TRBV27|TRBJ2-7|TRBD1
CASSLAGQGYLEQYF
TGTGCCAGCAGTCTCGCCGGACAGGGCTACTTAGAGCAGTACTTC
>.|TRBV6-2/TRBV6-3|TRBJ2-7|.
CASSYSHRQPYEQYF
TGTGCCAGCAGTTACTCGCACAGGCAACCCTACGAGCAGTACTTC
>.|TRBV2|TRBJ2-7|.
CASSPRVESEQYF
TGTGCCAGCAGTCCCAGGGTGGAGTCCGAGCAGTACTTC
>.|TRBV3-1/TRBV3-2|TRBJ1-4|.
CASRAQGRTNEKLFF
TGTGCCAGCAGAGCACAAGGGCGAACTAATGAAAAACTGTTTTTT
>.|TRBV7-7|TRBJ2-5|TRBD2
CASSRTSEETQYF
TGTGCTAGCAGCCGGACTAGCGAGGAGACCCAGTACTTC
>.|TRBV4-1|TRBJ1-6|TRBD1
CASSQASIPAGGNSPLHF
TGCGCCAGCAGCCAAGCTTCGATACCGGCAGGGGGCAATTCACCCCTCCACTTT
>.|TRBV18|TRBJ2-2|.
CASSPPGGRRTGELFF
TGTGCCAGCTCACCACCGGGGGGACGGCGAACCGGGGAGCTGTTTTTT
>.|TRBV11-1|TRBJ2-3|TRBD1
CASSLANHGTASDTQYF
TGTGCCAGCAGCTTAGCGAACCACGGGACAGCTTCAGATACGCAGTATTTT
>.|TRBV6-6|TRBJ2-5|.
CASSYREQETQYF
TGTGCCAGCAGTTACAGGGAACAAGAGACCCAGTACTTC
>.|TRBV4-1|TRBJ2-1|TRBD1
CASRSDRVGNEQFF
TGCGCCAGCAGATCCGACAGGGTTGGCAATGAGCAGTTCTTC
>once|TRBV6-6|TRBJ1-6|.
CASSMRTSNSPLHF
TGTGCCAGCAGTATGAGGACCTCAAATTCACCCCTCCACTTT
>once|TRBV6-5|TRBJ1-5|TRBD1
CASSRQGSDQPQHF
TGTGCCAGCAGTCGACAGGGGTCGGATCAGCCCCAGCATTTT
>once|TRBV5-7|TRBJ1-5|.
CASSATTDPMEPQHF
TGTGCCAGCAGCGCAACGACTGACCCGATGGAGCCCCAGCATTTT
>.|TRBV5-1|TRBJ2-1|.
CASSFGKVNEQFF
TGCGCCAGCAGCTTTGGGAAGGTCAATGAGCAGTTCTTC
>.|TRBV30|TRBJ2-2|.
CAWGPWQWDTGELFF
TGTGCCTGGGGCCCATGGCAGTGGGACACCGGGGAGCTGTTTTTT
>.|TRBV9|TRBJ2-2|.
CASSPGVTGELFF
TGTGCCAGCTCCCCCGGAGTGACCGGGGAGCTGTTTTTT
>.|TRBV12-5|TRBJ2-7|.
CASGLDPREGEQYF
TGTGCTAGTGGTTTGGACCCAAGGGAAGGCGAGCAGTACTTC
>.|TRBV19|TRBJ2-3|TRBD1
CASSITLYRDRPDTQYF
TGTGCCAGTAGTATTACCCTCTATCGGGACAGACCAGATACGCAGTATTTT
>.|TRBV7-9|TRBJ2-1|.
CASSGRTGSSYNEQFF
TGTGCCAGCAGCGGTCGGACTGGCAGCTCCTACAATGAGCAGTTCTTC
>.|TRBV7-7|TRBJ2-1|TRBD1
CASSLQGAYNEQFF
TGTGCTAGCAGCTTACAGGGGGCCTACAATGAGCAGTTCTTC
>.|TRBV10-3|TRBJ2-1|.
CATEGGMSYNEQFF
TGTGCCACCGAGGGGGGTATGTCCTACAATGAGCAGTTCTTC
>once|TRBV24-1|TRBJ2-3|.
CATSGKGRTDTQYF
TGTGCCACCAGTGGGAAGGGGCGCACAGATACGCAGTATTTT
>.|TRBV5-8|TRBJ1-5|TRBD1
CASSLGPGQGPQPQHF
TGTGCCAGCAGCTTGGGACCGGGACAGGGGCCTCAGCCCCAGCATTTT
>.|TRBV28|TRBJ1-4|.
CASSLGGAQKLFF
TGTGCCAGCAGTTTAGGGGGAGCACAAAAACTGTTTTTT
>.|TRBV7-8|TRBJ2-7|TRBD2
CASSPLARGGAYEQYF
TGTGCCAGCAGTCCACTCGCACGCGGGGGGGCCTACGAGCAGTACTTC
>.|TRBV5-1|TRBJ1-1|.
CASSLAGEKYNTEAFF
TGCGCCAGCAGCTTGGCCGGGGAGAAGTACAACACTGAAGCTTTCTTT
>.|TRBV15|TRBJ2-3|.
CATSSPEGGPHYISSTDTQYF
TGTGCCACCAGCAGTCCGGAGGGGGGGCCTCATTACATCTCTAGCACAGATACGCAGTATTTT
>.|TRBV9|TRBJ1-6|TRBD1
CASSVGQGLGSPLHF
TGTGCCAGCAGCGTAGGACAGGGGCTTGGTTCACCCCTCCACTTT
>.|TRBV5-1|TRBJ2-7|.
CASSSQPHVRGSYEQYF
TGCGCCAGCAGCTCGCAGCCCCATGTCCGGGGCTCCTACGAGCAGTACTTC
>.|TRBV7-2|TRBJ1-5|TRBD1
CASSSQGFNQPQHF
TGTGCCAGCAGTTCACAGGGGTTCAATCAGCCCCAGCATTTT
>.|TRBV10-3|TRBJ1-2|.
CAISEGSQNYGYTF
TGTGCCATCAGTGAGGGGTCTCAAAACTATGGCTACACCTTC
>.|TRBV6-5|TRBJ2-2|TRBD1
CASRTGGGELFF
TGTGCCAGCAGGACAGGGGGCGGGGAGCTGTTTTTT
>.|TRBV7-9|TRBJ1-6|.
CASSLPSYNSPLHF
TGTGCCAGCAGCTTACCCAGTTATAATTCACCCCTCCACTTT
>.|TRBV4-3|TRBJ2-1|.
CASSQDRTYTNEQFF
TGCGCCAGCAGCCAAGATAGGACGTACACCAATGAGCAGTTCTTC
>.|TRBV5-8|TRBJ2-7|.
CASPRGPGAYEQYF
TGTGCCAGCCCTCGGGGGCCTGGGGCCTACGAGCAGTACTTC
>once|TRBV10-3|TRBJ2-7|TRBD2
CAISETSGAYEQYF
TGTGCCATCAGTGAGACTAGCGGGGCCTACGAGCAGTACTTC
>.|TRBV5-5|TRBJ2-7|.
CASSLGPGQYF
TGTGCCAGCAGCTTGGGGCCGGGGCAGTACTTC
>.|TRBV10-1|TRBJ2-7|.
CASEGHTDEQYF
TGCGCCAGCGAAGGGCACACCGACGAGCAGTACTTC
>.|TRBV4-3|TRBJ1-2|TRBD1
CASSYTRGPTNYGYTF
TGCGCCAGCAGCTATACAAGGGGGCCGACTAACTATGGCTACACCTTC
>.|TRBV6-5|TRBJ1-4|.
CASGRAGYANEKLFF
TGTGCCAGCGGGCGAGCGGGTTACGCTAATGAAAAACTGTTTTTT
>.|TRBV6-2/TRBV6-3|TRBJ2-2|TRBD2
CASSSPRLAGSNTGELFF
TGTGCCAGCAGTTCCCCTAGACTAGCGGGGTCGAACACCGGGGAGCTGTTTTTT